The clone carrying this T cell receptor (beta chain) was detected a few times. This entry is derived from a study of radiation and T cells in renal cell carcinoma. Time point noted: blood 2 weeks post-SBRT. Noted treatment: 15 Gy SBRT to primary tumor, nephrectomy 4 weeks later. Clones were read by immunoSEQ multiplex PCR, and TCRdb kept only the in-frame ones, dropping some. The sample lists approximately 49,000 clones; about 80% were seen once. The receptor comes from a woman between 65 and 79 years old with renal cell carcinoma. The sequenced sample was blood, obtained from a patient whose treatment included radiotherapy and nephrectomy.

For the CDR3, the DNA is TGCGCCAGCAGCCCCGGTCCCGCCGGAGAGACCCAGTACTTC. It is translated as CASSPGPAGETQYF. The rearrangement joins TRBV5-1 to TRBJ2-5, with D unresolved. There are 14 residues in the CDR3. Germline-derived CDR1 and CDR2 are SGHRS and YFSETQ. The ends were cut back, 4 bases at V and 4 bases at J, with 14 bases in the middle. The whole variable domain, remainder taken from reference TRBV5-1 and TRBJ2-5, is KAGVTQTPRYLIKTRGQQVTLSCSPISGHRSVSWYQQTPGQGLQFLFEYFSETQRNKGNFPGRFSGRQFSNSRSEMNVSTLELGDSALYLCASSPGPAGETQYFGPGTRLLVL.